These T cell receptor beta chains were read from a single sample in a study of high-grade serous ovarian cancer treatment subgroups. Sequenced by immunoSEQ multiplex PCR; TCRdb stores in-frame clones only, minus some. Among some 3,300 clones listed, roughly two thirds were seen once. The specimen was tumor tissue. The source is a human donor with high-grade serous ovarian cancer. Both conserved end residues are part of each CDR3. D genes are given only for firm matches. The size of a clone is reported for some rows only, either as once, few or many, or as a class for expanded clones.

TRBD2 - TRBJ2-1 TRBV4-3 TGCGCCAGCAGCCAAGTCCGAGCGGGGGTTTCCTACAATGAGCAGTTCTTC CASSQVRAGVSYNEQFF
TRBD2 - TRBJ2-2 TRBV9 TGTGCCAGCAGCGTAGCGGCGGGGGGCACCGGGGAGCTGTTTTTT CASSVAAGGTGELFF
TRBD1 - TRBJ1-1 TRBV6-5 TGTGCCAGCAGTTATTTGACAGGGGCGGACACTGAAGCTTTCTTT CASSYLTGADTEAFF
- - TRBJ2-5 TRBV30 TGTGCCTGGAGTGTACTCGGTGGGGAGACCCAGTACTTC CAWSVLGGETQYF
- few TRBJ2-3 TRBV19 TGTGCCAGTAGTATACGGGGAGTCGGGGGATCTAGCACAGATACGCAGTATTTT CASSIRGVGGSSTDTQYF
- - TRBJ1-6 TRBV5-5 TGTGCCAGCAGCTTGGATGTCTCGAATTCACCCCTCCACTTT CASSLDVSNSPLHF
- once TRBJ1-1 TRBV5-5 TGTGCCAGCAGCCGGGGGTACGGACACACTGAAGCTTTCTTT CASSRGYGHTEAFF
- medium-sized TRBJ1-3 TRBV5-1 TGCGCCAGCAGCTTGGGTCAGGGAGGCATATATTTT CASSLGQGGIYF
- - TRBJ2-1 TRBV11-3 TGTGCCAGCAGCCGGGGGTACGAGCAGTTCTTC CASSRGYEQFF
TRBD2 - TRBJ2-2 TRBV7-3 TGTGCCAGCAGCTTAACCGGCGGGGGGGCGGTCGGGGAGCTGTTTTTT CASSLTGGGAVGELFF
- - TRBJ2-5 TRBV5-4 TGTGCCAGCAGCTTGGTCGAGGAAGAGACCCAGTACTTC CASSLVEEETQYF
- - TRBJ1-1 TRBV19 TGTGCCAGTAGTATGATGGCGGGGTCGGGCACTGAAGCTTTCTTT CASSMMAGSGTEAFF
TRBD1 - TRBJ2-2 TRBV7-3 TGTGCCAGCAGCTTAATGGGACAGGGGACCACCGGGGAGCTGTTTTTT CASSLMGQGTTGELFF
- - TRBJ2-1 TRBV5-4 TGTGCCAGCAGCCTTGTAGGGGAGCAGTTCTTC CASSLVGEQFF
- - TRBJ1-5 TRBV19 TGTGCCAGTAGCTTACACGCTCGAAGGGGTTTCAATCAGCCCCAGCATTTT CASSLHARRGFNQPQHF
TRBD1 - TRBJ1-5 TRBV10-3 TGTGCCATCAGGGGCGACAGGGGTGGGCAGCCCCAGCATTTT CAIRGDRGGQPQHF
- - TRBJ1-5 TRBV19 TGTGCCAGTAGTCTGCTTTTTCAGCCCCAGCATTTT CASSLLFQPQHF
TRBD1 few TRBJ1-1 TRBV9 TGTGCCAGCAGCGAACAACAGGGGGCGGCCACTGAAGCTTTCTTT CASSEQQGAATEAFF
TRBD1 - TRBJ1-1 TRBV2 TGTGCCAGCAACAAAGGACAGGATAACACTGAAGCTTTCTTT CASNKGQDNTEAFF
- - TRBJ1-2 TRBV11-2 TGTGCCAGCAGCTTCCAGATGGGGGCCTCGATAAGTCACACCTTC CASSFQMGASISHTF
- - TRBJ1-1 TRBV5-3 TGTGCCAGAAGCTGGGGGGAAGACACTGAAGCTTTCTTT CARSWGEDTEAFF
- - TRBJ1-1 TRBV2 TGTGCCAGCAGTGACCAGGGGCAAGTTGAAGCTTTCTTT CASSDQGQVEAFF
TRBD2 - TRBJ2-3 TRBV9 TGTGCCAGCAGCACCACTAGCGGGGGGGCCATAGATACGCAGTATTTT CASSTTSGGAIDTQYF
TRBD2 few TRBJ2-5 TRBV9 TGTGCCAGCAGCGGACCAAGGACTAGCGGAAGAGAGGCCCAGTACTTC CASSGPRTSGREAQYF
- - TRBJ1-2 TRBV10-2 TGCGCCAGCAGTGAAGGGCAGAGCCTTGTCTATGGCTACACCTTC CASSEGQSLVYGYTF
- - TRBJ1-6 TRBV9 TGTGCCAGCAGCGCCGGACAGTTAAGCTCCTATAATTCACCCCTCCACTTT CASSAGQLSSYNSPLHF
- few TRBJ1-1 TRBV6-1 TGTGCCAGCAGTCTTGGAAAGTACACTGAAGCTTTCTTT CASSLGKYTEAFF
- - TRBJ1-3 TRBV9 TGTGCCAGCAGCGTATATAGGGACTCTGGAAACACCATATATTTT CASSVYRDSGNTIYF
TRBD2 - TRBJ2-1 TRBV6-4 TGTGCCAGCAGTGACAGCGGGGCAACCAATGAGCAGTTCTTC CASSDSGATNEQFF
- - TRBJ2-6 TRBV10-3 TGTGCCATCAGTGAGAGTGTAGGGAGGTTCTCTGGGGCCAACGTCCTGACTTTC CAISESVGRFSGANVLTF
- - TRBJ2-3 TRBV4-3 TGCGCCAGCAGCCAAGATCAAAAAGGGGATACGCAGTATTTT CASSQDQKGDTQYF
TRBD2 - TRBJ2-5 TRBV11-2 TGTGCCAGCAGCTTAGGGCTGACTAGCGGGCCGTACCAAGAGACCCAGTACTTC CASSLGLTSGPYQETQYF
- few TRBJ2-2 TRBV6-6 TGTGCCAGCAGCTGGAGAGCATCAGGGCACACCGGGGAGCTGTTTTTT CASSWRASGHTGELFF
- - TRBJ2-1 TRBV5-5 TGTGCCAGCAGAAAGGGCGGGGGCAGCTCCTACAATGAGCAGTTCTTC CASRKGGGSSYNEQFF
- few TRBJ1-2 TRBV7-3 TGTGCCAGCGGGACTGGGGCGGACTATGGCTACACCTTC CASGTGADYGYTF
- - TRBJ2-1 TRBV27 TGTGCCACTCGTTCCTACAATGAGCAGTTCTTC CATRSYNEQFF
- - TRBJ1-1 TRBV7-9 TGTGCCAGCAGCTTAGAGGGGGGGAACACTGAAGCTTTCTTT CASSLEGGNTEAFF
- - TRBJ2-1 TRBV28 TGTGCCAGCAGCCCTGGGATGCTCTCCTACAATGAGCAGTTCTTC CASSPGMLSYNEQFF
- - TRBJ1-2 TRBV27 TGTGCCAGCAAGTTGGACCGGGGCTATGGCTACACCTTC CASKLDRGYGYTF
- - TRBJ1-3 TRBV10-3 TGTGCCATCAGTGAGTCGGGGACTGGAAACACCATATATTTT CAISESGTGNTIYF
- - TRBJ1-3 TRBV4-1 TGCGCCAGCAGCCAAGATAGGCCTGGAAACACCATATATTTT CASSQDRPGNTIYF
- - TRBJ1-2 TRBV6-6 TGTGCCAGCAGAATCTCTACCGGGCGCGGCTATGGCTACACCTTC CASRISTGRGYGYTF
- - TRBJ2-1 TRBV2 TGTGCCAGCAGGGAGGGACAGATCTACAATGAGCAGTTCTTC CASREGQIYNEQFF
- few TRBJ1-1 TRBV9 TGTGCCAGCAGCGTAGGTCTCCAGGGTTCTGAAGCTTTCTTT CASSVGLQGSEAFF
- - TRBJ1-6 TRBV6-6 TGTGCCAGCAGTTACTCAGTGGGGGGAAATTCACCCCTCCACTTT CASSYSVGGNSPLHF
- - TRBJ2-5 TRBV11-1 TGTGCCAGCAGCTTACGGCAAGAGACCCAGTACTTC CASSLRQETQYF
TRBD2 - TRBJ2-3 TRBV6-5 TGTGCCAGCAGTGACTCGACTAGCGGGGGGGATACGCAGTATTTT CASSDSTSGGDTQYF
- - TRBJ2-2 TRBV5-1 TGCGCCAGCAGCCTGGACAGTAACACCGGGGAGCTGTTTTTT CASSLDSNTGELFF
- - TRBJ1-2 TRBV6-6 TGTGCCAGCACCCCTGGTACTTACTATGGCTACACCTTC CASTPGTYYGYTF
- - TRBJ2-1 TRBV6-1 TGTGCCAGTCACCGGGACATCGACAATGAGCAGTTCTTC CASHRDIDNEQFF
TRBD1 few TRBJ1-1 TRBV5-5 TGTGCCAGCAGCCTGGATTTTGCAGGGGGCTTTGAAGCTTTCTTT CASSLDFAGGFEAFF
- - TRBJ1-4 TRBV7-7 TGTGCCAGCAGCTTAGCGTCGGGTAATGAAAAACTGTTTTTT CASSLASGNEKLFF
- - TRBJ1-1 TRBV10-3 TGTGCCATCAGTGAGTCGGGGACTGGGACTGAAGCTTTCTTT CAISESGTGTEAFF
- - TRBJ1-3 TRBV5-4 TGTGCCAGAAGTTACCCGAAGGGCCCTGGAAACACCATATATTTT CARSYPKGPGNTIYF
- - TRBJ2-1 TRBV15 TGTGCCACCAGCAGAGGGGGAAAGCAGTTCTTC CATSRGGKQFF
- - TRBJ1-2 TRBV9 TGTGCCAGCAGCGTAGAAAGCCATGGCTACACCTTC CASSVESHGYTF